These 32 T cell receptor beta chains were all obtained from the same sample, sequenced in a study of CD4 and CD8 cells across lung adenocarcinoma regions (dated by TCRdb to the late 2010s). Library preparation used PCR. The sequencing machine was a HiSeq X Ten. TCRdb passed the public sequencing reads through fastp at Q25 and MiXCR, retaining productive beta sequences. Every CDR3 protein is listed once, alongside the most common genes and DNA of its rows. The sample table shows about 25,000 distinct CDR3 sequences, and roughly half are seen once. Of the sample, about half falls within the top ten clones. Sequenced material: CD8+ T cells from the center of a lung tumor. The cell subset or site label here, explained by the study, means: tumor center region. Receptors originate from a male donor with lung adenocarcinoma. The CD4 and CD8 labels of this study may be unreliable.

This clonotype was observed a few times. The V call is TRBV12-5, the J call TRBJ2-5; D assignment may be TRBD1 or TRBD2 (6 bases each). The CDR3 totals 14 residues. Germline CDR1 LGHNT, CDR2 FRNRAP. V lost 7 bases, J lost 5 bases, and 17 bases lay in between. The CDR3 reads CASVPPGAHETQYF. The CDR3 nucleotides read TGTGCTAGTGTTCCCCCGGGGGCCCACGAGACCCAGTACTTC. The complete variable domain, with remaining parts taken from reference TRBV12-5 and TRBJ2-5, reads DARVTQTPRHKVTEMGQEVTMRCQPILGHNTVFWYRQTMMQGLELLAYFRNRAPLDDSGMPKDRFSAEMPDATLATLKIQPSEPRDSAVYFCASVPPGAHETQYFGPGTRLLVL.

The CDR3 region has the DNA TGTGCCAGCACCCCCGGGAGCGGGTACACCGGGGAGCTGTTTTTT. This sequence encodes CASTPGSGYTGELFF. V is TRBV25-1 and J is TRBJ2-2, with D tentatively TRBD2 (6 bases). The CDR3 extends over 15 amino acids. From germline, CDR1 is MGHDK and CDR2 SYGVNS. Trimming pared 7 bases from V and 3 bases from J, leaving 15 bases between.

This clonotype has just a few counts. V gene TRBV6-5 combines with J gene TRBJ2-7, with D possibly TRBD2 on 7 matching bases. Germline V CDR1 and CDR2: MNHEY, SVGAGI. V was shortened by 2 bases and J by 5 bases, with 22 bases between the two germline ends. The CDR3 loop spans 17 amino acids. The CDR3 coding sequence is TGTGCCAGCAGTTACAGGCCCGGCGGGAGTGGGGGGCACGAGCAGTACTTC. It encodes CASSYRPGGSGGHEQYF.

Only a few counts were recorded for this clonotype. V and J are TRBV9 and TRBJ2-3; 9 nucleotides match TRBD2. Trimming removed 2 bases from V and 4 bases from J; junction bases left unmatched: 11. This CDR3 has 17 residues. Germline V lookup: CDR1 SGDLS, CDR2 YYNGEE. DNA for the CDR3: TGTGCCAGCAGCGTGCTCCCTCGGGCGGGAGGGGCAGATACGCAGTATTTT. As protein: CASSVLPRAGGADTQYF.

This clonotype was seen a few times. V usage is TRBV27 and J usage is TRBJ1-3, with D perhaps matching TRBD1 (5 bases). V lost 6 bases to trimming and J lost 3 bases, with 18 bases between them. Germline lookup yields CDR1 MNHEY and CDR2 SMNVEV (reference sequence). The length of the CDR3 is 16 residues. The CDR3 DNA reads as TGTGCCAGCAGAGATACGACAGTAGGGGTTGGAAACACCATATATTTT. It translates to CASRDTTVGVGNTIYF.

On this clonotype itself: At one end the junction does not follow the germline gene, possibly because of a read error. CDR3 loop: CASSLQGSSGELFF. The CDR3 DNA reads as TGTGCCAGTAGTTTACAGGGGTCGTCCGGGGAGCTGTTTTTT. The chain is built from TRBV6-5 and TRBJ2-2; 7 bases map to TRBD1. Germline V lookup: CDR1 MNHEY, CDR2 SVGAGI. The CDR3 runs 14 residues.

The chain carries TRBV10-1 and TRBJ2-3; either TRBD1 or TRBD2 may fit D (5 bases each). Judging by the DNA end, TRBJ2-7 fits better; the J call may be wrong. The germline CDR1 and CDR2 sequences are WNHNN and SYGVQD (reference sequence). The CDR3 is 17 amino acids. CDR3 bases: TGCGCCAGCAGTGGGAACCCGGGGCAGGGAGACACAGATACGCAGTACTTC. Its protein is CASSGNPGQGDTDTQYF.

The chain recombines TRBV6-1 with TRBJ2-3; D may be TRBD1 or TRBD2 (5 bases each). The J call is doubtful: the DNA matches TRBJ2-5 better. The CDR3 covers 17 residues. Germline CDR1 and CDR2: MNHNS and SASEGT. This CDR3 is CASSEGKGAGGQDTQYF. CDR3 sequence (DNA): TGTGCCAGCAGTGAGGGCAAAGGGGCGGGTGGCCAGGATACCCAGTACTTC.

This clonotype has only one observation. CDR3 sequence reads: CASSERGAKDTQYF. The CDR3 DNA is TGCGCCAGCAGTGAGAGGGGGGCCAAAGATACGCAGTACTTC. This chain uses TRBV10-2 with TRBJ2-3; possibly TRBD1 or TRBD2 for D (6 bases each). The J call may be in error: the DNA end matches TRBJ2-7 better. This CDR3 contains 14 residues. CDR1 WSHSY and CDR2 SAAADI come from the germline V gene.

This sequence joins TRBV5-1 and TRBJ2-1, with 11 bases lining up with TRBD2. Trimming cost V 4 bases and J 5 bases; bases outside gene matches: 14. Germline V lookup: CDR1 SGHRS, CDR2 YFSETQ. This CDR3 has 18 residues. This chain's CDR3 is CASSPTPSGTSGHNEQFF. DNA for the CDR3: TGCGCCAGCAGCCCCACACCCTCCGGGACTAGCGGTCACAATGAGCAGTTCTTC.

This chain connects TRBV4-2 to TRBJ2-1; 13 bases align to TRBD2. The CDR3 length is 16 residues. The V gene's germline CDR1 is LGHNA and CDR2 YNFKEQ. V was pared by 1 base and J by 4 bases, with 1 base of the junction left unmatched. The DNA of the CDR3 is TGTGCCAGCAGCCAAGGGACTAGCGGGAGTTACAATGAGCAGTTCTTC. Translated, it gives CASSQGTSGSYNEQFF.

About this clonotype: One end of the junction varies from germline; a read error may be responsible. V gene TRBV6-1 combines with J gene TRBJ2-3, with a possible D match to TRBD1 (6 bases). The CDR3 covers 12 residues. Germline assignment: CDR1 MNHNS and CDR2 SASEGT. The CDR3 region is CAGMGAADTQYF. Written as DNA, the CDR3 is TGTGCGGGCATGGGGGCCGCGGATACGCAGTATTTC.

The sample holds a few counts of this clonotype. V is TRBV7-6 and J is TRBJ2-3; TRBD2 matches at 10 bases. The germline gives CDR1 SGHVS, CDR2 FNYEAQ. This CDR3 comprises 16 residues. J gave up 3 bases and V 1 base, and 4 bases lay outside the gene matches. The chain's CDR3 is CASSLGAAGGTDTQYF. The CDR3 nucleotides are TGTGCCAGCAGCTTAGGGGCAGCGGGGGGGACAGATACGCAGTATTTT.

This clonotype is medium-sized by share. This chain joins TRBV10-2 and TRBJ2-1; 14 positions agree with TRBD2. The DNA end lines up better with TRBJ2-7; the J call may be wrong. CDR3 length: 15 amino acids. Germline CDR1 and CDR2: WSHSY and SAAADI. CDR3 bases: TGCGCTTCTCGGCAGGGGACTAGCGGGAGCGGTGAGCAGTACTTC. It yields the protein CASRQGTSGSGEQYF.

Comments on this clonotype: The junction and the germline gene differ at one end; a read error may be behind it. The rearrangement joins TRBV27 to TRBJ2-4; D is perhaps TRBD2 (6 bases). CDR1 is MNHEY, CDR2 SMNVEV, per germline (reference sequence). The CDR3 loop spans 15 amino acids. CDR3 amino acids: CASSIVEGAQNTQYF. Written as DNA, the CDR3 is TGTGCCAGCAGTATCGTGGAGGGTGCCCAAAACACTCAGTACTTC.

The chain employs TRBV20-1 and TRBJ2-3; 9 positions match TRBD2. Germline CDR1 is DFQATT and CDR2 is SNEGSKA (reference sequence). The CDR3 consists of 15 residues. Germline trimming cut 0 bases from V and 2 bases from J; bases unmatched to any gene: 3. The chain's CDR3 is CSAREAGGTTDTQYF. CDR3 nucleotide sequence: TGCAGTGCTAGAGAAGCGGGAGGCACCACAGATACGCAGTATTTT.

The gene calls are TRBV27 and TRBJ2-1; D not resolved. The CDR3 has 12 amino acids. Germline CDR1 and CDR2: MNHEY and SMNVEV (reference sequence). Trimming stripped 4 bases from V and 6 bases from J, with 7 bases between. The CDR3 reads CASSYLGNEQFF. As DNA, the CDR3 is TGTGCCAGCAGTTACCTAGGCAATGAGCAGTTCTTC.

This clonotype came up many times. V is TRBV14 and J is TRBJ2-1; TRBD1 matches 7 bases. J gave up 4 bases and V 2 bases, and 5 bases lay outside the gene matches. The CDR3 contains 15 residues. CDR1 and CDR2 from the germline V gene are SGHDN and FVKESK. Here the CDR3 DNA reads TGTGCCAGCAGCCAACTTGGCAGGGGGTACAATGAGCAGTTCTTC. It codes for CASSQLGRGYNEQFF.

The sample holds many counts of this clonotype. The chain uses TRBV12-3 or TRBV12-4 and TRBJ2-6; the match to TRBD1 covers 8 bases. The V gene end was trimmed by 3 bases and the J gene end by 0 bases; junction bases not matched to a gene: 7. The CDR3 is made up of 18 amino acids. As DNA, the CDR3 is TGTGCCAGCAGTTTCCCCGGACAGGGACGCTCTGGGGCCAACGTCCTGACTTTC. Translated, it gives CASSFPGQGRSGANVLTF.

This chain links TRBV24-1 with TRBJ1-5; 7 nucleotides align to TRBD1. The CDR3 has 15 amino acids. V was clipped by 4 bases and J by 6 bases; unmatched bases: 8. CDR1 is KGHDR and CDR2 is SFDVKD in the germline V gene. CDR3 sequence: CATSDLLDRVQPQHF. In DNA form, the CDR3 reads TGTGCCACCAGTGACCTCCTAGACAGGGTTCAGCCCCAGCATTTT.

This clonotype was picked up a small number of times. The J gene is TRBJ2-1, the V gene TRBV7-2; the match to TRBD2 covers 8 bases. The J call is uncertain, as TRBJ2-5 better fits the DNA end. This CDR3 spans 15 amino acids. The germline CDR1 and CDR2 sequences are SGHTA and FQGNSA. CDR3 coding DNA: TGTGCCAGCAGCACCCCACGGGGGGGAGTGGAGACCCAGTACTTC. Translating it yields CASSTPRGGVETQYF.

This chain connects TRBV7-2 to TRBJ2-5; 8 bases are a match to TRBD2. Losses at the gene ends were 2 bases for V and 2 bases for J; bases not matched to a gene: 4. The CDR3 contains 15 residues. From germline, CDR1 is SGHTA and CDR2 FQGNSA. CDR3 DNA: TGTGCCAGCAGCTTACTAGCGGGCCCTCAAGAGACCCAGTACTTC. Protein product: CASSLLAGPQETQYF.

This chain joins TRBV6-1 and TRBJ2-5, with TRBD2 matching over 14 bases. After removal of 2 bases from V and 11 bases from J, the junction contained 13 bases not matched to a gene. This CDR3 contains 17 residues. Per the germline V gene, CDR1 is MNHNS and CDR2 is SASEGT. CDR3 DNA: TGTGCCAGCAGTGAAACGTGGACTAGCGGGAGGCCGGGGGAGCAGTACTTC. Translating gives CASSETWTSGRPGEQYF.

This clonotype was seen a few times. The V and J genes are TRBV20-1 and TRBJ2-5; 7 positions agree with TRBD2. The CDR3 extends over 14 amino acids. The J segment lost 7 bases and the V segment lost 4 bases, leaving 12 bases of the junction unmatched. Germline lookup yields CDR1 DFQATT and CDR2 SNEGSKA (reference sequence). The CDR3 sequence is CSAIIGGGEGTQYF. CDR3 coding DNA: TGCAGTGCTATAATCGGCGGGGGAGAAGGGACCCAGTACTTC.

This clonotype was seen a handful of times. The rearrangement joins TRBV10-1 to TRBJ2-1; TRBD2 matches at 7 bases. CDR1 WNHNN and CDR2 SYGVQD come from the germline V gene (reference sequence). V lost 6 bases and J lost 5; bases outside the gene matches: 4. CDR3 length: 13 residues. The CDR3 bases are TGCGCCAGCAGCGTAGGGACTAACAATGAGCAGTTCTTC. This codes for CASSVGTNNEQFF.

In nucleotides, the CDR3 is TGTGCCGTCTGGATGGACACCGGGGAGCTGTTTTTT. It translates to CAVWMDTGELFF. The chain couples TRBV10-3 to TRBJ2-2; D gene unclear. Trimming took off 11 bases at V and 3 bases at J, with 10 bases between the two ends. The CDR3 has 12 amino acids. Germline-derived CDR1 and CDR2 are ENHRY and SYGVKD.

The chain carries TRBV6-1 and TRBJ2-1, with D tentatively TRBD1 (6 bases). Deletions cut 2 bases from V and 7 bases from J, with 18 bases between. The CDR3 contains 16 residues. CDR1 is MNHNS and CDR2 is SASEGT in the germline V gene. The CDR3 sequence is CASSETWARGTNEQFF. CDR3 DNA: TGTGCCAGCAGTGAAACGTGGGCTAGGGGGACAAATGAGCAGTTCTTC.

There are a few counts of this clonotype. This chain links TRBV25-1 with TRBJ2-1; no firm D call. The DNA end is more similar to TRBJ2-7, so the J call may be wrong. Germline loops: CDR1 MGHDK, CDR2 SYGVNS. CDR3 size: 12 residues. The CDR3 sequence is CASSDGVYEQYV. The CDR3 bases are TGTGCCAGCAGTGATGGAGTCTACGAGCAGTACGTC.

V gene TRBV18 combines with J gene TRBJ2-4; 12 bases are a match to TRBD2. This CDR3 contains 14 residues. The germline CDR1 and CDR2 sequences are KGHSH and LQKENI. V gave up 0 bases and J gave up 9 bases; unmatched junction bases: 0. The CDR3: CASSPPTSGGIQYF. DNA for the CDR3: TGTGCCAGCTCACCACCGACTAGCGGGGGCATTCAGTACTTC.

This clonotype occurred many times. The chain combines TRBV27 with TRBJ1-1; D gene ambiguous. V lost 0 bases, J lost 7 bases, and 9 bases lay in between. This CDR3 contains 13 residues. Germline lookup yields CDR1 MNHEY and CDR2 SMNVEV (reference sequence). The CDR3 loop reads CASSLSQQIEAFF. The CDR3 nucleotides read TGTGCCAGCAGTTTATCGCAACAGATTGAAGCTTTCTTT.

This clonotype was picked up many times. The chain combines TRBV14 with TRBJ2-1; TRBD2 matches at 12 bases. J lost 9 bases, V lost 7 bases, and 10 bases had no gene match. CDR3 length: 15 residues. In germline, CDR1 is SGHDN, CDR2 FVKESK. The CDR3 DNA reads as TGTGCCAGCACCCCTCATACTAGCGGGAGGTCTGAGCAGTTCTTC. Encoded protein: CASTPHTSGRSEQFF.

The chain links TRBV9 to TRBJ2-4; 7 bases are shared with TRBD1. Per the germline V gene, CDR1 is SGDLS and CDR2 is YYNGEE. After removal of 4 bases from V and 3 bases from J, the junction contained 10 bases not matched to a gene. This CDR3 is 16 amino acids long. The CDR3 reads CASSFRDSPDKNIQYF. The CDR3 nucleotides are TGTGCCAGCAGCTTCCGGGACAGCCCTGACAAAAACATTCAGTACTTC.